These 11 T cell receptor beta chains originate from one sample sequenced in a study of graft-versus-host responses after intestinal transplantation. Their antigens are not known. Data came from immunoSEQ multiplex PCR; TCRdb stores just in-frame clones and leaves some out. The data show 55,000 to 75,000 clones, under 90% seen once. This specimen consisted of unstimulated CD4+ T cells sorted from spleen or lymph node cells, obtained before transplant. Receptors were obtained from a human donor who was the organ donor for an intestinal transplant.

V gene TRBV10-3 combines with J gene TRBJ1-1; no clear D gene. V lost 4 bases to trimming and J lost 4 bases, with 10 bases between them. This CDR3 spans 13 amino acids. Germline-derived CDR1 and CDR2 are ENHRY and SYGVKD. CDR3 residues: CAISGSGGTEAFF. In nucleotides, the CDR3 is TGTGCCATCAGTGGGTCTGGCGGCACTGAAGCTTTCTTT.

This chain uses TRBV10-2 with TRBJ2-1; 7 positions match TRBD2. CDR1 is WSHSY and CDR2 is SAAADI in the germline V gene. The CDR3 is made up of 13 amino acids. V was clipped by 4 bases and J by 6 bases; unmatched bases: 3. CDR3 coding DNA: TGCGCCAGCAGTGCCACTAGCGTCAATGAGCAGTTCTTC. Its protein product is CASSATSVNEQFF.

The table lists this clone with a count of one. This chain links TRBV5-1 with TRBJ1-6, with a weak D call TRBD1 (5 bases). The CDR3 totals 18 residues. The germline V gene encodes CDR1 SGHRS and CDR2 YFSETQ. V shed 4 bases and J shed 9 bases, with 26 bases lying between them. CDR3 sequence (DNA): TGCGCCAGCAGCAGAGAATCCCGGGACGGAGGGGCCTCTTCACCCCTCCACTTT. Amino acid sequence: CASSRESRDGGASSPLHF. Full variable domain (missing parts from reference TRBV5-1 and TRBJ1-6): KAGVTQTPRYLIKTRGQQVTLSCSPISGHRSVSWYQQTPGQGLQFLFEYFSETQRNKGNFPGRFSGRQFSNSRSEMNVSTLELGDSALYLCASSRESRDGGASSPLHFGNGTRLTVT.

In DNA form, the CDR3 reads TGTGCCAGCAGCCCAGGAGCGCTAGCGGGGGGATACAATGAGCAGTTCTTC. Residues: CASSPGALAGGYNEQFF. This chain uses TRBV7-9 with TRBJ2-1; 11 bases match TRBD2. V dropped 5 bases and J dropped 4; count of bases not matched to a gene: 10. Germline V gives CDR1 SEHNR, CDR2 FQNEAQ (reference sequence). This CDR3 is 17 amino acids long. The full variable domain, in which reference TRBV7-9 and TRBJ2-1 provide the parts outside the CDR3, is DTGVSQNPRHKITKRGQNVTFRCDPISEHNRLYWYRQTLGQGPEFLTYFQNEAQLEKSRLLSDRFSAERPKGSFSTLEIQRTEQGDSAMYLCASSPGALAGGYNEQFFGPGTRLTVL.

V is TRBV6-5 and J is TRBJ2-3; D unclear. Germline assignment: CDR1 MNHEY and CDR2 SVGAGI. V was trimmed by 6 bases and J by 2 bases, leaving 9 bases between them. This CDR3 is 13 amino acids long. The CDR3 is CASRPEYTDTQYF. The CDR3 DNA is TGTGCCAGCAGGCCTGAGTACACAGATACGCAGTATTTT.

The chain uses TRBV6-5 and TRBJ2-7, with 7 nucleotides matching TRBD2. V was pared by 0 bases and J by 2 bases, with 1 base of the junction left unmatched. This CDR3 comprises 14 residues. CDR1 MNHEY and CDR2 SVGAGI come from the germline V gene. CDR3 protein: CASSYSRGAYEQYV. Written as DNA, the CDR3 is TGTGCCAGCAGTTACTCTCGGGGGGCCTACGAGCAGTACGTC.

This clone was seen once. This sequence joins TRBV6-5 and TRBJ2-1; 8 bases agree with TRBD1. Germline lookup yields CDR1 MNHEY and CDR2 SVGAGI. The V gene end was trimmed by 6 bases and the J gene end by 8 bases; junction bases not matched to a gene: 9. The CDR3 length is 14 residues. The CDR3 is CASRNRQGSHEQFF. Here the CDR3 DNA reads TGTGCCAGCAGGAATCGACAGGGGTCCCATGAGCAGTTCTTC.

V usage is TRBV27 and J usage is TRBJ2-2; D is perhaps TRBD2 (6 bases). The CDR3 is 13 residues long. CDR1 is MNHEY and CDR2 is SMNVEV in the germline V gene (reference sequence). Trimming stripped 5 bases from V and 11 bases from J, with 15 bases between. The CDR3, as DNA: TGTGCCAGCAGTCGCAACGGGGGTGTTGAGCTGTTTTTT. Translated, it gives CASSRNGGVELFF.

The CDR3 DNA reads TGTGCCAGCAGCCCACAGGGGTTCCAAGAGACCCAGTACTTC. It yields the protein CASSPQGFQETQYF. This rearrangement joins TRBV7-8 to TRBJ2-5, with TRBD1 matching 7 bases. This CDR3 is built from 14 residues. With V trimmed by 5 bases and J by 1 base, 4 bases remained unmatched. Germline-derived CDR1 and CDR2 are SGHVS and FQNEAQ.

This sequence joins TRBV5-4 and TRBJ2-1, with 9 bases lining up with TRBD2. The germline gives CDR1 SGHNT, CDR2 YYREEE (reference sequence). CDR3 size: 14 residues. After removal of 3 bases from V and 9 bases from J, the junction contained 7 bases not matched to a gene. The CDR3 loop reads CASSSGTSWGEQFF. In DNA form, the CDR3 reads TGTGCCAGCAGCTCGGGGACTAGCTGGGGTGAGCAGTTCTTC.

This clone appeared a few times. The chain combines TRBV5-1 with TRBJ1-6; 7 bases match TRBD1. J was trimmed by 5 bases and V by 0 bases; bases with no gene match: 5. The CDR3 is 16 amino acids. Germline V CDR1 and CDR2: SGHRS, YFSETQ. In DNA, the CDR3 is TGCGCCAGCAGCTTGGACAGGGGACGGAATAATTCACCCCTCCACTTT. Residues: CASSLDRGRNNSPLHF.